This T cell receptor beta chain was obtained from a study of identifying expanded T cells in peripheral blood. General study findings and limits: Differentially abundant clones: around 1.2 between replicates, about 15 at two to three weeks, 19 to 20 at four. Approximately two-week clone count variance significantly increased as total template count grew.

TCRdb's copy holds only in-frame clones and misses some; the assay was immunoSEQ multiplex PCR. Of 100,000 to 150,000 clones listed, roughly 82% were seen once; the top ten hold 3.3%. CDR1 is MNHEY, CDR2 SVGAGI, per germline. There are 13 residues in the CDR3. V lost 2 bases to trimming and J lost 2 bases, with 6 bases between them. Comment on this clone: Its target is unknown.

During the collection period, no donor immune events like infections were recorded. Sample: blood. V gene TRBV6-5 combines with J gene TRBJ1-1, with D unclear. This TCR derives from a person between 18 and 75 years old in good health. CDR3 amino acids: CASSYAVNTEAFF. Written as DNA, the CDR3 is TGTGCCAGCAGTTACGCCGTAAACACTGAAGCTTTCTTT.